These 21 T cell receptor beta chains originate from one sample sequenced in a study of blood T cell repertoires in COVID-19. Generated by immunoSEQ multiplex PCR, the TCRdb table keeps only in-frame clones and is missing some. This sample has about 150,000 clones, with 75% to 85% found just once. The source material was peripheral blood. The source of these receptors is a man aged 60 to 75 with acute or convalescent COVID-19.

This chain uses TRBV9 with TRBJ2-1; 9 positions agree with TRBD2. The CDR3 runs to 16 residues. Germline-derived CDR1 and CDR2 are SGDLS and YYNGEE. J was trimmed by 8 bases and V by 2 bases; bases with no gene match: 11. The DNA for the CDR3 is TGTGCCAGCAGCGTTCGGAGCGGGGGGTTGGCGGATGAGCAGTTCTTC. This codes for CASSVRSGGLADEQFF. Supplemented by reference TRBV9 and TRBJ2-1, the full variable domain reads DSGVTQTPKHLITATGQRVTLRCSPRSGDLSVYWYQQSLDQGLQFLIQYYNGEERAKGNILERFSAQQFPDLHSELNLSSLELGDSALYFCASSVRSGGLADEQFFGPGTRLTVL.

The V gene is TRBV27, the J gene TRBJ1-1; 10 bases align to TRBD1. The CDR3 contains 15 residues. Germline lookup yields CDR1 MNHEY and CDR2 SMNVEV (reference sequence). With 6 bases clipped from V and 4 bases from J, the junction kept 8 bases outside the gene matches. For the CDR3, the DNA is TGTGCCAGCAGCCCTGGACAGGGGGTTGGCACTGAAGCTTTCTTT. It yields the protein CASSPGQGVGTEAFF.

CDR3 amino acids: CASSWTGGHGYTF. For the CDR3, the DNA is TGTGCCAGCAGTTGGACAGGGGGGCATGGCTACACCTTC. The chain carries TRBV27 and TRBJ1-2, with TRBD1 matching 10 bases. Germline loops: CDR1 MNHEY, CDR2 SMNVEV (reference sequence). The CDR3 totals 13 residues. V gave up 4 bases and J gave up 6 bases; unmatched junction bases: 2.

The chain joins TRBV28 to TRBJ2-3, with 8 bases lining up with TRBD1. Germline trimming cut 5 bases from V and 0 bases from J; bases unmatched to any gene: 4. Germline V lookup: CDR1 MDHEN, CDR2 SYDVKM. The CDR3 has 15 residues. CDR3 nucleotide sequence: TGTGCCAGCAGTCCCTGGACAGGGAGCACAGATACGCAGTATTTT. It encodes CASSPWTGSTDTQYF.

The rearrangement joins TRBV7-3 to TRBJ2-5, with 9 bases lining up with TRBD1. This CDR3 region has 16 residues. Germline CDR1 is SGHTA and CDR2 is FQGTGA. The trim removed 5 bases at V and 5 bases at J, leaving 12 bases unmatched. CDR3 in DNA: TGTGCCAGCAGCCAACGCGGGACAGGGAGAGGCGAGACCCAGTACTTC. Translating gives CASSQRGTGRGETQYF.

This chain links TRBV7-2 with TRBJ2-3; no definite D call. Trimming removed 3 bases at V and 0 bases at J, with 10 bases between. CDR3 length: 15 amino acids. Germline CDR1 reads SGHTA; CDR2 reads FQGNSA. CDR3 DNA sequence: TGTGCCAGCAGCTTTTACGGTCCTAGCACAGATACGCAGTATTTT. Amino acids: CASSFYGPSTDTQYF.

The chain combines TRBV5-1 with TRBJ2-6; possible D gene TRBD1, 6 bases. CDR1 and CDR2 from the germline V gene are SGHRS and YFSETQ. The CDR3 is 16 amino acids. Trimming removed 1 base from V and 1 base from J, with 9 bases in between. The CDR3 nucleotides read TGCGCCAGCAGCTTGCAGGGGTGGTCTGGGGCCAACGTCCTGACTTTC. Translating it yields CASSLQGWSGANVLTF.

The chain links TRBV28 to TRBJ2-3; the D gene is possibly TRBD1 (6 bases). This CDR3 contains 16 residues. Germline CDR1 MDHEN, CDR2 SYDVKM. V was shortened by 2 bases and J by 3 bases, with 15 bases between the two germline ends. The CDR3 here is CASSLGQGMGTDTQYF. As DNA, the CDR3 is TGTGCCAGCAGTTTAGGCCAGGGGATGGGGACAGATACGCAGTATTTT.

The genes are TRBV20-1 and TRBJ1-4, with a possible D match to TRBD1 (5 bases). V was shortened by 3 bases and J by 6 bases, with 8 bases between the two germline ends. This CDR3 comprises 12 residues. Germline V CDR1 and CDR2: DFQATT, SNEGSKA (reference sequence). The CDR3 is CSASSGDEKLFF. The CDR3 region has the DNA TGCAGTGCTAGTTCGGGGGATGAAAAACTGTTTTTT.

The chain has TRBV6-2 or TRBV6-3 and TRBJ2-1; D not resolved. This CDR3 spans 12 amino acids. The V end lost 0 bases, the J end lost 9 bases, and 6 bases lay between the germline ends. Germline values: CDR1 MNHEY, CDR2 SVGEGT. This CDR3 is CASSYSLGEQFF. The CDR3 nucleotides are TGTGCCAGCAGTTACTCGCTAGGTGAGCAGTTCTTC.

With regard to this clone: One end of the junction fails to match germline, which may point to a read error. The chain uses TRBV6-2 or TRBV6-3 and TRBJ1-2; 7 bases fit TRBD1. The CDR3 runs 16 residues. Germline V CDR1 and CDR2: MNHEY, SVGEGT. CDR3 sequence reads: CASSNSIGQADYGYTF. CDR3 DNA sequence: TGTGCCAGCAGTAACTCGATCGGACAGGCGGACTATGGCTACACCTTC.

This clone has a handful of counts. The chain links TRBV10-3 to TRBJ2-1; D perhaps matches TRBD2 (6 bases). Germline V gene data show CDR1 as ENHRY and CDR2 as SYGVKD. V was clipped by 8 bases and J by 1 base, with 9 bases between them. This CDR3 has 13 amino acids. In nucleotides, the CDR3 is TGTGCCATCGGCAGCGGGTCCTACAATGAGCAGTTCTTC. The encoded protein is CAIGSGSYNEQFF.

The V gene is TRBV19, the J gene TRBJ2-2, with D perhaps TRBD2 (5 bases). Trimming pared 3 bases from V and 6 bases from J, leaving 17 bases between. This CDR3 spans 16 amino acids. Germline V CDR1 and CDR2: LNHDA, SQIVND (reference sequence). Here the CDR3 reads CASSISGGSFPGELFF. In DNA, the CDR3 is TGTGCCAGTAGTATCTCTGGCGGGTCATTCCCCGGGGAGCTGTTTTTT.

This chain uses TRBV6-5 with TRBJ1-5; TRBD1 agrees at 9 bases. Germline CDR1 and CDR2: MNHEY and SVGAGI. V shed 6 bases and J 1 base; nucleotides not matched to a gene: 4. The length of the CDR3 is 15 residues. In DNA, the CDR3 is TGTGCCAGCAGCCCGGACAGGGGAAGCAATCAGCCCCAGCATTTT. Encoded protein: CASSPDRGSNQPQHF.

This clone was picked up one time. The chain combines TRBV5-4 with TRBJ2-5; D is possibly TRBD2 (6 bases). Germline assignment: CDR1 SGHNT and CDR2 YYREEE (reference sequence). Trimming removed 0 bases at V and 1 base at J, with 19 bases between. The CDR3 is made up of 18 amino acids. The CDR3 is CASSLVKGSGGIQETQYF. For the CDR3, the DNA is TGTGCCAGCAGCTTGGTGAAGGGTAGCGGCGGAATCCAAGAGACCCAGTACTTC. Variable domain in full (rest from reference TRBV5-4 and TRBJ2-5): ETGVTQSPTHLIKTRGQQVTLRCSSQSGHNTVSWYQQALGQGPQFIFQYYREEENGRGNFPPRFSGLQFPNYSSELNVNALELDDSALYLCASSLVKGSGGIQETQYFGPGTRLLVL.

The chain combines TRBV3-1 (or the pseudogene TRBV3-2) with TRBJ2-1, with D perhaps matching TRBD1 (6 bases). CDR1 LGHDT and CDR2 YNNKEL come from the germline V gene (reference sequence). Trimming cost V 4 bases and J 6 bases, with 25 bases left between them. This CDR3 comprises 18 residues. The CDR3 sequence is CASSPNPTTRGRGNEQFF. The CDR3 nucleotides are TGTGCCAGCAGCCCCAACCCGACGACCAGGGGTAGGGGCAATGAGCAGTTCTTC.

This clone was counted once. V and J are TRBV9 and TRBJ1-1, with 9 bases identical to TRBD1. J lost 2 bases, V lost 3 bases, and 8 bases had no gene match. This CDR3 has 16 amino acids. The germline V gene has CDR1 SGDLS and CDR2 YYNGEE. In DNA form, the CDR3 reads TGTGCCAGCAGCGGACAACAGGGGGCCGGAAACACTGAAGCTTTCTTT. It is translated as CASSGQQGAGNTEAFF.

This clone was recorded only once. The chain couples TRBV24-1 to TRBJ2-5; weak D call: TRBD2 (5 bases). The CDR3 runs to 17 residues. V shed 5 bases and J shed 3 bases, with 21 bases lying between them. Germline CDR1 KGHDR, CDR2 SFDVKD. CDR3 coding DNA: TGTGCCACCAGTGCCATGACCGCAGCGTTCGGGGAAGAGACCCAGTACTTC. Amino acids: CATSAMTAAFGEETQYF.

The V gene is TRBV7-2, the J gene TRBJ2-1; TRBD1 matches 8 bases. V lost 3 bases to trimming and J lost 2 bases; unmatched junction nucleotides: 3. CDR1 and CDR2 (germline): SGHTA, FQGNSA. The CDR3 contains 15 residues. The CDR3 DNA follows: TGTGCCAGCAGCTTCAGGACAGGGCCCTACAATGAGCAGTTCTTC. It encodes CASSFRTGPYNEQFF.

The chain employs TRBV6-1 and TRBJ1-4; a possible D gene is TRBD1 (5 bases). Germline loops: CDR1 MNHNS, CDR2 SASEGT. Trimming removed 1 base at V and 11 bases at J, with 14 bases between. The CDR3 runs to 14 residues. The CDR3 protein is CASSEERGRRKLFF. DNA of the CDR3: TGTGCCAGCAGTGAAGAGCGGGGGAGGAGGAAACTGTTTTTT.

This sequence joins TRBV28 and TRBJ1-2; possible D gene TRBD1, 5 bases. V lost 5 bases to trimming and J lost 5 bases, with 21 bases between them. CDR3 size: 16 residues. The germline V gene has CDR1 MDHEN and CDR2 SYDVKM. The CDR3 reads CASSPAPPGGRYGYTF. The CDR3 DNA reads as TGTGCCAGCAGTCCTGCCCCCCCGGGGGGGAGGTATGGCTACACCTTC.